This entry describes one T cell receptor (beta chain). This clonotype showed up many times. Its binding antigen is unknown. No much larger clone exists at a distance of one base, and base qualities are not known. The sample's treatment or condition, from its label and the paper: live attenuated yellow fever vaccine strain. A standard Ficoll-Paque protocol was used to isolate PBMCs from peripheral blood. Dynabeads CD4 and CD8 positive selection kits were used to isolate CD4 and CD8 T-cell fractions. TriZol was used to extract RNA from bulk PBMCs, CD4 and CD8 fractions, and dextramer-positive and dextramer-negative fractions. This sample is part of a study of T cells after yellow fever vaccination (dated by TCRdb to the late 2010s). In the study overall: The SMART-Seq v4 Ultra Low Input RNA kit was used to prepare libraries from fractions with low cell numbers. Blood was collected at multiple timepoints before and after primary and secondary immunization, and bulk PBMC replicates and cell subsets were isolated. Two healthy male donors, one aged 18 to 30 and one aged 30 to 40 years, made up the cohort. To follow T-cell clones before and after both primary and booster YFV17D yellow fever vaccination, bulk TCR alpha and beta repertoires underwent longitudinal sequencing.

The research as a whole found: FACS-sorted repertoires could contain abundant contaminating clonotypes from the bulk population, so computational filtering was required. The secondary T-cell response was weaker than the primary response but faster, peaking on day 5 instead of day 15. After the booster, most of the clones that had expanded following primary vaccination were detected again (roughly 97% of CD4 and around nine tenths of CD8), which suggests that memory was broadly maintained. A small fraction of clonotypes appeared in both the CD4 and CD8 compartments, likely as a result of convergent recombination. Because the study included only two donors, the extent to which the findings can be generalized is limited.

TCR cDNA was synthesized by 5'RACE template switching, through which a universal primer site and unique molecular identifiers were introduced. cDNA synthesis was primed from both the TCR alpha and TCR beta constant segments. Library amplification used two PCR steps, and the second PCR step added sample barcodes and sequencing adapters. Sequencing of libraries was performed on Illumina HiSeq 2500 (2x100 bp) or NovaSeq (2x150 bp). The authors processed their data as follows. MIGEC handled demultiplexing of reads and collapsing into UMI consensus sequences, while MiXCR performed V(D)J alignment. Vaccine-responding clonotypes were identified with edgeR using replicate PBMC samples, with FDR below 0.01 and a log2 fold change above 5 up to day 15 being required. Each bulk clonotype was labeled CD4 or CD8 based on which sequenced repertoire, CD4 or CD8, contained the clonotype at higher abundance. TCRdb reprocessed the public reads (quality trimming at Q25 with fastp, clone calling with MiXCR) and kept in-frame beta chains. Identical CDR3 protein sequences are pooled into one entry, listed with their most common genes and DNA. The V and J calls reflect TCRdb's pipeline rather than the authors' work. The sample data list roughly 65,000 distinct CDR3 sequences, and 5.5% to 7.5% of these were observed just once. The ten largest clones take up less than 2.5% of the sample.

The trim is 1 base for V and 7 bases for J, with a gap of 4 bases between the germline ends. CDR1 KGHSY and CDR2 FQNENV are derived from the germline V gene. From the cysteine through the phenylalanine, the CDR3 covers 12 amino acids. The only DNA kept is the CDR3, 36 bases in frame from the first base. Sequences were derived from CD4+ T cells sorted from PBMCs, sampled around 15 days after the first yellow fever vaccination. The chain employs TRBV16 and TRBJ2-2, with no confident D gene call. The receptor's source is a man aged 18 to 29 who received the YFV17D yellow fever vaccine. For the CDR3, the sequence is CASSQLGGELFF. The nucleotide sequence is TGTGCCAGCAGCCAATTGGGCGGGGAGCTGTTTTTT.